What follows is one T cell receptor (beta chain) and its context. Which antigen it targets is not known. No quality values exist for individual bases; no much larger clone is one base distant. The sample comes from a study of CD8+CD57+ T cells in acquired aplastic anemia (dated by TCRdb to between 2017 and 2018). Study-wide context: On average, sorted CD4+ and CD8+ cells yielded 3.2 ug of extracted DNA, with a range of about 0.17 to 27.4 ug. CD8+CD57+ expansion was defined as a frequency above the mean frequency observed in healthy subjects. Study-wide conclusions, independent of this receptor: Although 25 to 30 CD8+ CDR3 sequences were shared by patients and controls, these sequences appeared highly expressed in patients and within the immunodominant clones of patients. No significant difference in CD8+ Simpson's diversity was found between patients and healthy controls (P=0.060).

Genomic DNA was used as template for profiling of TCR beta VDJ combinations and CDR3 sequences. TCR repertoire sequencing was run on an Illumina HiSeq 2000. In the original analysis: Repertoires were assessed using TRBV/TRBJ rearrangement plots, CDR3 size and DJ length profiles, and Simpson's diversity index. Whichever DNA sequence was most abundant in the deep sequencing data was defined as the immunodominant clone. CDR3 amino acid sequences were checked for sharing between subjects and were compared against published repertoires and the VDJdb database. TCRdb reprocessed the public reads (quality trimming at Q25 with fastp, clone calling with MiXCR) and kept in-frame beta chains. Duplicate CDR3 protein sequences are folded into a single record with the most common DNA and genes. The V and J calls and clone size are TCRdb's, not the authors'. The sample includes 270,000 or so distinct CDR3 sequences, with around 82% observed a single time. 40% to 55% of the sample comes from the top ten.

Flow cytometry had shown CD8+CD57+ cell expansion in the patients selected for sequencing. All patients had severe acquired aplastic anemia diagnosed by International Study of Aplastic Anemia and Agranulocytosis and Camitta criteria. No patient had received any therapy when blood was sampled. In the study, sorted CD4+ and CD8+ blood T cells from patients with severe aplastic anemia and from healthy subjects underwent deep sequencing of TCR repertoires. Patients were enrolled under clinicaltrials.gov protocols 00001620, 01623167, 00001397, 00071045, 00081523 and 00961064 in the USA. Ficoll-Paque density gradient centrifugation was used to isolate peripheral blood mononuclear cells. Before DNA was extracted, CD4+ and CD8+ T cells were sorted using either FACS or magnetic beads. Including the terminal cysteine and phenylalanine, the CDR3 comprises 16 residues. Of the read, only the CDR3 DNA is kept; its 48 bases are in frame from base 1. Germline trimming: 4 bases from V, 7 bases from J; junction bases outside gene matches: 13. The germline V gene (reference sequence) specifies SGHKS as CDR1 and YYEKEE as CDR2.

The sequence was collected from a human donor with aplastic anemia. The sequencing sample was made of sorted CD4+, CD8+, or CD8+CD57+ T cells (not recorded which) from PBMCs. Recombination connected TRBV5-5 to TRBJ2-1; TRBD2 agrees with 8 junctional bases. The nucleotide sequence reads TGTGCCAGCAGCCTAAGGACCCGACTAGCGAGTAATGAGCAGTTCTTC. Translation gives CASSLRTRLASNEQFF.